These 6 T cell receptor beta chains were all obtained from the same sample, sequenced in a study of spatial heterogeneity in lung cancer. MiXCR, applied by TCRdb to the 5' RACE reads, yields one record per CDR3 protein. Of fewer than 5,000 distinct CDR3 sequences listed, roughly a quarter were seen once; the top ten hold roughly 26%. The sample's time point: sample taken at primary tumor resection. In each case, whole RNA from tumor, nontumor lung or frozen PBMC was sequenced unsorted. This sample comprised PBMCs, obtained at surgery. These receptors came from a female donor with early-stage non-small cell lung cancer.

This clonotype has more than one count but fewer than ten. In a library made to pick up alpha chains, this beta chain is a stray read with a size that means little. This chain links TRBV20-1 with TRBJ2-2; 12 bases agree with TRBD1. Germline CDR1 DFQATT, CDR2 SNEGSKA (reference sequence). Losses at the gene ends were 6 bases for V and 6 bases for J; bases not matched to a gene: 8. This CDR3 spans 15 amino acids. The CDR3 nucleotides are TGCAGTGCATGGGACAGGGGGCTTTATGCCGGGGAGCTGTTTTTT. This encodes CSAWDRGLYAGELFF.

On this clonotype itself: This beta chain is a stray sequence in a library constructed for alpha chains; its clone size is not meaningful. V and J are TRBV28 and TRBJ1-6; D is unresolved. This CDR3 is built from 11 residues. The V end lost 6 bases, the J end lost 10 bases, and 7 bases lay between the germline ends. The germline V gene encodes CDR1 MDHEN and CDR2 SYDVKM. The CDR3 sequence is CASRQRSPLHF. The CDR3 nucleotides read TGTGCCAGCAGACAGAGGTCACCCCTCCACTTT.

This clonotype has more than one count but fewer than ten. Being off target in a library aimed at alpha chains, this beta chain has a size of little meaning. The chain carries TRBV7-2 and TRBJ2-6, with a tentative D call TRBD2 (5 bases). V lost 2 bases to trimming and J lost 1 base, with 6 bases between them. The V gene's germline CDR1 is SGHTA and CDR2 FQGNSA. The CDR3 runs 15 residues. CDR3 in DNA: TGTGCCAGCAGCTTATCGGGGTCTGGGGCCAACGTCCTGACTTTC. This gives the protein CASSLSGSGANVLTF.

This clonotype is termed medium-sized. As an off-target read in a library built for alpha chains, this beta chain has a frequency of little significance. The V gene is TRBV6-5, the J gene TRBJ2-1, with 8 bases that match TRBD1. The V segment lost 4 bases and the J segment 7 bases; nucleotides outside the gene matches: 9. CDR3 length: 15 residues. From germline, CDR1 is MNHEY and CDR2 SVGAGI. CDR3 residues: CASSSGSGGRNEQFF. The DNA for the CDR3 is TGTGCCAGCAGTTCAGGGTCAGGGGGCCGAAATGAGCAGTTCTTC.

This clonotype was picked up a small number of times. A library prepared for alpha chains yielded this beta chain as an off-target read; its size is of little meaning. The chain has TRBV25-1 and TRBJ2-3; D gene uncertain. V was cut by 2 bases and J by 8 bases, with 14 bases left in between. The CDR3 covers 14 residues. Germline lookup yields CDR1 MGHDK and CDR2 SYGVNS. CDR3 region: CASSERHGRPTQYF. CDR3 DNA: TGTGCCAGCAGTGAACGCCACGGAAGGCCTACGCAGTATTTT. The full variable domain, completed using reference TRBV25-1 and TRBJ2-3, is EADIYQTPRYLVIGTGKKITLECSQTMGHDKMYWYQQDPGMELHLIHYSYGVNSTEKGDLSSESTVSRIRTEHFPLTLESARPSHTSQYLCASSERHGRPTQYFGPGTRLTVL.

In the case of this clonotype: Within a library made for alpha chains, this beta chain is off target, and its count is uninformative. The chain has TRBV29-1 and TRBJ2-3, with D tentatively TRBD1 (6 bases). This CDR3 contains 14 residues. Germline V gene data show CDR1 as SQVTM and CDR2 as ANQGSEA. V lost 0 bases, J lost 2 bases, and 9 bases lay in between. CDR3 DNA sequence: TGCAGCGTTGAAGACAGGGGCCTCACAGATACGCAGTATTTT. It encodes CSVEDRGLTDTQYF.